Detailed here is one T cell receptor (beta chain). As yet, its antigen is unknown. Time point denoted: cycle 4 day 1 (C4D1), after less than 7 weeks of nivolumab. The patients all showed relapse after autologous stem cell transplantation, while their brentuximab vedotin exposure varied. Under best response, outcomes were complete response, partial response or progressive disease. This sample is drawn from a study of PD-1 blockade in classical Hodgkin lymphoma. Profiling relied on immunoSEQ multiplex PCR, and the TCRdb table lists in-frame clones only, not all of them. The sample lists about 20,000 clones, roughly 77% occurring once. Germline lookup yields CDR1 SQVTM and CDR2 ANQGSEA. The V and J ends lost 6 bases and 3 bases, in that order; junction bases with no gene match: 8. The CDR3 has 13 residues. Notes on the study in general: It was CD4+ TCR diversity, not CD8+, that rose significantly by C4D1. A reduction in baseline TCR diversity was reportedly seen in newly diagnosed patients relative to healthy donors. Those achieving complete response showed baseline diversity like newly diagnosed patients.

The sequenced sample was peripheral blood mononuclear cells (PBMCs), obtained before the fourth cycle of nivolumab. The receptor's source is a human donor with classical Hodgkin lymphoma. The chain carries TRBV29-1 and TRBJ2-7, with 7 bases lining up with TRBD1. CDR3 in amino acids: CSVILPGGYEQYF. CDR3 sequence (DNA): TGCAGCGTAATCCTTCCAGGGGGCTACGAGCAGTACTTC.